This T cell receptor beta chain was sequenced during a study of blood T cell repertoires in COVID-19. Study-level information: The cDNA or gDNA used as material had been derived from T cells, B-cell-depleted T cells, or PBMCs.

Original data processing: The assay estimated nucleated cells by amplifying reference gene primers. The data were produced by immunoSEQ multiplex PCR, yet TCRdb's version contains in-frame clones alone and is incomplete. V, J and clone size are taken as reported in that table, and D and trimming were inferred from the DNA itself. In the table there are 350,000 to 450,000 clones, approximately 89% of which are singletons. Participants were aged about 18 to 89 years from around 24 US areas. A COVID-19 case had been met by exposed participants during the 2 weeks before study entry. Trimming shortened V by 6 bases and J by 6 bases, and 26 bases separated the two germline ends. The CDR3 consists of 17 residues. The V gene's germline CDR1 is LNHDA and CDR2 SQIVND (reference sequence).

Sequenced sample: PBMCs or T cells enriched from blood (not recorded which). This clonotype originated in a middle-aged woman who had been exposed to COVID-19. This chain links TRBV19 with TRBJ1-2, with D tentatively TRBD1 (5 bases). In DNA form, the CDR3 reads TGTGCCAGTAGCCTCCAGTGGGGCCCACCCTTAAATGATGGCTACACCTTC. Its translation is CASSLQWGPPLNDGYTF.